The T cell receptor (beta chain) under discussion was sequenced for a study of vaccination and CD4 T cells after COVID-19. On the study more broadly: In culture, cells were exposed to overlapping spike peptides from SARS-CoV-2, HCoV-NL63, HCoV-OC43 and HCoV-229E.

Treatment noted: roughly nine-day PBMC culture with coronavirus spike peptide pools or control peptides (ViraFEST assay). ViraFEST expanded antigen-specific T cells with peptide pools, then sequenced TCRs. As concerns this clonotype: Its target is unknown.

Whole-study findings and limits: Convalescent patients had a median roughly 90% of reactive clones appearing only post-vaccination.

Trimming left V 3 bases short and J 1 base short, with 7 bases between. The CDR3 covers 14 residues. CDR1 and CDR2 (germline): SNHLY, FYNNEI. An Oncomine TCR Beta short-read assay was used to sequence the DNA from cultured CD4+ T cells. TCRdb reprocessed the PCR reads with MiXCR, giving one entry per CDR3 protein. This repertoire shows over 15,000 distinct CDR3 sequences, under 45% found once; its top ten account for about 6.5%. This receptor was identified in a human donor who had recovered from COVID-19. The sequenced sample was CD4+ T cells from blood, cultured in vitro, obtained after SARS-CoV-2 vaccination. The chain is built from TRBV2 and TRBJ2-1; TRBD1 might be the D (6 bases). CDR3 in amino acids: CASSERGSYNEQFF. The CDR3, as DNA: TGTGCCAGCAGTGAGAGGGGGTCCTACAATGAGCAGTTCTTC.